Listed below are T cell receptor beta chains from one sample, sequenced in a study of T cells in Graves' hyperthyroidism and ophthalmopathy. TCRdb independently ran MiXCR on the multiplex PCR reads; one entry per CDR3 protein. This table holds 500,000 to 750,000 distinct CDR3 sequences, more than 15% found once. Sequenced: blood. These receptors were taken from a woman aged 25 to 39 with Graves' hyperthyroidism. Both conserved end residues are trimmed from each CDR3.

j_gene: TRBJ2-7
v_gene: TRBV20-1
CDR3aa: SARPASSYERY

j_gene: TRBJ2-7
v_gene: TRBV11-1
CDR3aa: ASSLTVLLPYEQY

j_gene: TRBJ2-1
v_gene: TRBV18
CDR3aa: ASSPPVQPDNEQF

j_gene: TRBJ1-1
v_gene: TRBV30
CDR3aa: AWTVTFNTEAF

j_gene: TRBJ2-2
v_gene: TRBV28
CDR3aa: ASSPRISGELF

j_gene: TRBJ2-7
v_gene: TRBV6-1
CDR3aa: ASSYHTGTGGNEQY

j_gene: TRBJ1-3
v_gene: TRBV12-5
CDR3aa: ASGTVLATAGNTIY

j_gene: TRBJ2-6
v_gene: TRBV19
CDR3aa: ASSSLGETFSGANVLT

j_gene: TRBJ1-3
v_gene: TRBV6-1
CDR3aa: ASSGAGGTYGNTIY

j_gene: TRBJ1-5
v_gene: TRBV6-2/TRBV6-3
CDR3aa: ASTRGNQPQH

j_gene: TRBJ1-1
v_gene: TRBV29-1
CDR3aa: SVVQAPPLNTEAF

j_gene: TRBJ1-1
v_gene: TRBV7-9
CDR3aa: ASRSMNTEAF

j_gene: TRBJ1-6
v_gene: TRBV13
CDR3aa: ASRAGQGISPLH

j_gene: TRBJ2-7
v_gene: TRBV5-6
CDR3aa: ASSWTSGYEQY

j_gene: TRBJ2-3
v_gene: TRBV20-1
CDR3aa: SATGPNTDTQY

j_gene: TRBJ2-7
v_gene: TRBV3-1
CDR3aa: ASSQEGVDVYEQY

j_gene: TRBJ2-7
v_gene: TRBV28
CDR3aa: ASSLGGQGSYEQY

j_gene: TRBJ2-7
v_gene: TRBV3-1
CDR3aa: ASSQDPRTIDYEQY

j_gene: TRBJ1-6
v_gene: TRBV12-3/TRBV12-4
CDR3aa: ASSPTGTNSPLH

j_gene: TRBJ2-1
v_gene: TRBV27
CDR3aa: ASSLSVGLAGDNEQF

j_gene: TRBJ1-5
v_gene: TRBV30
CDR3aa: AWAPGGGSNQPQH

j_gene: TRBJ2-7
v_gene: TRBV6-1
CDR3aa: ASSRESTGTSYEQY

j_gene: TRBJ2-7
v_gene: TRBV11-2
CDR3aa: ASSSSPLGEQY

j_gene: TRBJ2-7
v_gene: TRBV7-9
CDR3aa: ASRHNIESGQY

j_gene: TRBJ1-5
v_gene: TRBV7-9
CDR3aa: ASSEGQGNQPQH

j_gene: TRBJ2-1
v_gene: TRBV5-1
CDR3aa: ASRAGNEQF

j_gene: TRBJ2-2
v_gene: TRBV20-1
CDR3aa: SASSLAGGTGELF

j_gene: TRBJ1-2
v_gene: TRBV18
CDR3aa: ASSPHRGHAYGYT

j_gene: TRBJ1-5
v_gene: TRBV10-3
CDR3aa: AISQGMNQPQH

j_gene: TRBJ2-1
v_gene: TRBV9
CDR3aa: ASSGGRGSYNEQF

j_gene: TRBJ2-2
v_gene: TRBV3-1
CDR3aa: ASSLTAGTGELF

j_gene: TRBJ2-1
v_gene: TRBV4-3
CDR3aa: ASSRRTSNNEQF

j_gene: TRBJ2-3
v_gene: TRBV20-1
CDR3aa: SATRGAGGVDTQY

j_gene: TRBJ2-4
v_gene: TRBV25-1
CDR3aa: ASGHGENIQY

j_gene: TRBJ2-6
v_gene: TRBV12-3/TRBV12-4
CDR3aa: ASSLTDSGANVLT

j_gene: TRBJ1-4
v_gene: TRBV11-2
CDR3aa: ASSLETGQLNEKLF

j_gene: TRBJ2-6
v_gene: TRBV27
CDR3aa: ASRHDLGFSGANVLT

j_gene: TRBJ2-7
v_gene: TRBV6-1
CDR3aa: ASSEVRRGLLYEQY

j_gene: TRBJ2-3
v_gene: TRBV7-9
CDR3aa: ASSRGSGSRHMGTQY

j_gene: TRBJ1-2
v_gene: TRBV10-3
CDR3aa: AITGQEFYGYT

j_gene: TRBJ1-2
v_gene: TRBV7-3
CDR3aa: ASSLRPGEDGYT

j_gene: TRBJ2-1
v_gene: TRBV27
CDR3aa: ASSQREGLSYNEQF

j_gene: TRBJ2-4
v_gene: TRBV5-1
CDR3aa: ASRGDRGGKNIQY

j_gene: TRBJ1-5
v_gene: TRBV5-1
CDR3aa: ASSLVSGPHQPQH

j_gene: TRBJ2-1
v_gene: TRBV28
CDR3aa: ASRLAGVYGDEQF

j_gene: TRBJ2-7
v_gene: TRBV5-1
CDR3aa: ASSPGTGTFYEQY

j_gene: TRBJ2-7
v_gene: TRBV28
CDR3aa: ASSLSGVAVYEQY

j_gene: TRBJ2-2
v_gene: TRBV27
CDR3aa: ASSPSATGELF

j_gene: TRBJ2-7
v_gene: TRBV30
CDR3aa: AWSTGGEGRYEQY

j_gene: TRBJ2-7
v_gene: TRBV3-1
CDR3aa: ASSRLPRRSTYEQY

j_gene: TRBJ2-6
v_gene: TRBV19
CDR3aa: ASSAGAGTGRSGANVLT

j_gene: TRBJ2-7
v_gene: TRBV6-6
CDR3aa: ASSYSGGAGIYEQY

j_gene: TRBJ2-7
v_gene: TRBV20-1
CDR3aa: SARAAAFTNYEQY

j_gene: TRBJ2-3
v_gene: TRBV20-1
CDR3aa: SARTSGRRRTDTQY

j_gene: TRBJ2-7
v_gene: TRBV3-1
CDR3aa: ASGPSGSSGYEQY